This is a list of T cell receptor beta chains from one sample in a study of cytomegalovirus exposure and HLA in healthy donors. TCRdb's table, derived via immunoSEQ multiplex PCR, lists solely in-frame clones and lacks some. The profile shows approximately 130,000 clones, more than 70% of them singletons. Sequences were obtained from PBMCs. The origin of the receptors is a woman aged 25-40 years in good health and CMV-seropositive. Both conserved end residues are part of each CDR3. D genes are given only for firm matches. For some rows the clone size is stated as once, few or many, or as a class when expanded; others skip it.

J	length	size	V	D	DNA	CDR3
TRBJ1-6	15	.	TRBV5-1	.	TGCGCCAGCAGCTATTCCCACGGCGGGGATTCACCCCTCCACTTT	CASSYSHGGDSPLHF
TRBJ2-4	15	.	TRBV6-1	.	TGTGCCACCACAGTCGACAGGAGCACCAAAAACATTCAGTACTTC	CATTVDRSTKNIQYF
TRBJ2-1	16	.	TRBV4-1	TRBD2	TGCGCCAGCAGCCATCCGGCGGGGGTACCCTACAATGAGCAGTTCTTC	CASSHPAGVPYNEQFF
TRBJ1-1	16	.	TRBV27	TRBD1	TGTGCCAGCAGTCAACTTCCGGGACAGGGCCTCCCTGAAGCTTTCTTT	CASSQLPGQGLPEAFF
TRBJ2-1	16	.	TRBV9	TRBD2	TGTGCCAGCAGCGTAGGATCTAGCGGCCTCTACAATGAGCAGTTCTTC	CASSVGSSGLYNEQFF
TRBJ2-1	14	.	TRBV29-1	.	TGCAGCGTTACGACAGCTCAATCCTACAATGAGCAGTTCTTC	CSVTTAQSYNEQFF
TRBJ2-1	16	few	TRBV6-1	TRBD2	TGTGCCAGCAGTGAATTAGCGGGGGCCCCATACAATGAGCAGTTCTTC	CASSELAGAPYNEQFF
TRBJ1-1	13	.	TRBV5-1	.	TGCGCCAGCAGTTCCGGGGTTAACACTGAAGCTTTCTTT	CASSSGVNTEAFF
TRBJ2-1	14	few	TRBV2	TRBD1	TGTGCCAGCAGTGCGCAGGGGGCCGACAATGAGCAGTTCTTC	CASSAQGADNEQFF
TRBJ1-6	12	.	TRBV6-1	.	TGTGCCAGCACCGGGCGGGAATCACCCCTCCACTTT	CASTGRESPLHF
TRBJ2-1	15	.	TRBV2	.	TGTGCCAGCAGTGACCAGCGGCCAGAATACAATGAGCAGTTCTTC	CASSDQRPEYNEQFF